These 15 T cell receptor beta chains share one sample of origin, sequenced in a study of T cell clonality in common variable immunodeficiency. Study-level results: In common variable immunodeficiency, TCR beta chains reportedly carried fewer deletions and N-nucleotide insertions.

The repertoire was sequenced with immunoSEQ multiplex PCR; TCRdb's copy has only in-frame clones and lacks some. Sampling found some 26,000 clones, none seen once. No antigens are known for them. What was sequenced was peripheral blood mononuclear cells. The receptor source for this set is a human donor with common variable immunodeficiency.

This clone was counted a few times. The read ends 3 residues shy of where the CDR3 ends; the end is completed using the germline J gene. V and J are TRBV7-9 and TRBJ1-1; D uncertain. Germline assignment: CDR1 SEHNR and CDR2 FQNEAQ (reference sequence). The CDR3 totals 13 residues. Trimming removed 4 bases from V and 3 bases from J, with 9 bases in between. The sequenced CDR3 bases are TGTGCCAGCAGCTCCAGCCGGGACACTGAA. Its protein product is CASSSSRDTE. The entire CDR3 reads CASSSSRDTEAFF. The full variable domain, rest sourced from reference TRBV7-9 and TRBJ1-1, is DTGVSQNPRHKITKRGQNVTFRCDPISEHNRLYWYRQTLGQGPEFLTYFQNEAQLEKSRLLSDRFSAERPKGSFSTLEIQRTEQGDSAMYLCASSSSRDTEAFFGQGTRLTVV.

This clone was seen only a few times. The read terminates 3 residues before the CDR3 end, so the remaining end is supplied by the germline J gene. J is TRBJ2-3 and V is TRBV6-7; 8 nucleotides match TRBD2. TRBV6-7 is identified as an open reading frame with a role that is uncertain. The CDR3 covers 14 residues. With V trimmed by 10 bases and J by 1 base, 7 bases remained unmatched. The CDR3 is CAIKGLVRTDTQYF. CDR3 DNA (partial): TGTGCCATAAAGGGACTAGTCCGCACAGATACG.

To note about this clone: Read sequence stops 3 residues before the CDR3 end, and the germline J gene provides the missing end. The V and J genes are TRBV20-1 and TRBJ1-1, with 8 bases aligning to TRBD1. Germline trimming cut 3 bases from V and 0 bases from J; bases unmatched to any gene: 6. The CDR3 is 15 residues long. CDR1 is DFQATT and CDR2 is SNEGSKA in the germline V gene (reference sequence). The CDR3 bases that were read are TGCAGTGCTAGGGGATCGACAGGGGTGAACACTGAA. Its translation is CSARGSTGVNTE. The entire CDR3 reads CSARGSTGVNTEAFF.

This clone has only a few counts. From the germline J gene comes the end of the CDR3, since the read stops 3 residues before it. The J gene is TRBJ2-3, the V gene TRBV20-1, with a weak D call TRBD2 (6 bases). Germline CDR1 DFQATT, CDR2 SNEGSKA (reference sequence). Trimming shortened V by 2 bases and J by 1 base, and 10 bases separated the two germline ends. The CDR3 is 14 residues long. The CDR3 sequence is CSARTGLRTDTQYF. CDR3 DNA, as far as it was read: TGCAGTGCTAGAACGGGACTTCGCACAGATACG.

Of note for this clone: Read coverage stops 3 residues before the CDR3 terminus; the germline J gene supplies the remainder. The sample has other DNA sequences that encode this CDR3 too. The V call is TRBV7-2, the J call TRBJ2-3; 10 bases are a match to TRBD2. J lost 4 bases, V lost 5 bases, and 3 bases had no gene match. The CDR3 is 14 residues long. The germline gives CDR1 SGHTA, CDR2 FQGNSA. CDR3 amino acids: CASSRGLAADTQYF. CDR3 DNA (partial): TGTGCCAGCAGCCGAGGACTAGCGGCAGATACG.

Notes on this clone: The CDR3 goes on 3 residues after the read ends, and that part is filled in from the germline J gene. The rearrangement links TRBV20-1 to TRBJ1-5; TRBD1 aligns across 10 bases. This CDR3 is built from 14 residues. With V trimmed by 5 bases and J by 6 bases, 7 bases remained unmatched. Per the germline V gene, CDR1 is DFQATT and CDR2 is SNEGSKA (reference sequence). The CDR3 bases that were read are TGCAGTGCTGACGACAGGGGGCGTAGTCAGCCC. Residues: CSADDRGRSQP. In full, the CDR3 reads CSADDRGRSQPQHF.

This clone was seen at least ten times. The sequenced fragment ends 3 residues before the CDR3 boundary, so the rest is inferred from the germline J gene. V gene TRBV6-1 combines with J gene TRBJ1-5; D remains ambiguous. This CDR3 has 15 residues. Germline values: CDR1 MNHNS, CDR2 SASEGT. The V and J ends lost 2 bases and 3 bases respectively, with 11 bases between them. The covered CDR3 bases are TGTGCCAGCAGTGAAAATGGGCGTCACAATCAGCCC. The encoded protein is CASSENGRHNQP. In full, the CDR3 is CASSENGRHNQPQHF.

This clone was counted between two and nine times. The read halts 3 residues ahead of the CDR3 end, with the missing end drawn from the germline J gene. The chain joins TRBV19 to TRBJ1-2; D unresolved. The CDR3 is 15 residues long. Trimming removed 5 bases at V and 1 base at J, with 14 bases between. CDR1 and CDR2 (germline): LNHDA, SQIVND (reference sequence). This CDR3 reads CASSWLSQINYGYTF. The covered CDR3 bases are TGTGCCAGTAGTTGGTTATCGCAGATTAACTATGGC.

Judged by abundance, this clone is medium-sized. The read terminates 3 residues ahead of where the CDR3 ends, so the germline J gene completes it. The chain uses TRBV18 and TRBJ2-1, with D possibly matching TRBD1 (5 bases). Per germline, CDR1 KGHSH and CDR2 LQKENI. Trimming pared 2 bases from V and 5 bases from J, leaving 10 bases between. This CDR3 has 14 residues. The sequenced CDR3 bases are TGTGCCAGCTCACCATTCCAGGGCGACAATGAG. This codes for CASSPFQGDNE. In full, the CDR3 reads CASSPFQGDNEQFF. Based on the CDR3 plus reference TRBV18 and TRBJ2-1, the full variable domain is NAGVMQNPRHLVRRRGQEARLRCSPMKGHSHVYWYRQLPEEGLKFMVYLQKENIIDESGMPKERFSAEFPKEGPSILRIQQVVRGDSAAYFCASSPFQGDNEQFFGPGTRLTVL.

This clone was observed a few times. The read terminates 3 residues before the CDR3 end, so the remaining end is supplied by the germline J gene. The rearrangement links TRBV19 to TRBJ2-3; 7 nucleotides match TRBD1. The CDR3 length is 11 residues. Germline V gene data show CDR1 as LNHDA and CDR2 as SQIVND (reference sequence). The CDR3 sequence: CASQTGRAQYF. The CDR3 DNA, read in part, is TGTGCCAGTCAGACAGGGCGGGCG.

This clone was observed a few times. Sequencing ends 3 residues short of the CDR3 end; the germline J gene provides the rest. The chain couples TRBV18 to TRBJ2-7; D not resolved. This CDR3 is 11 amino acids long. V was pared by 5 bases and J by 4 bases, with 6 bases between. The germline gives CDR1 KGHSH, CDR2 LQKENI. The covered CDR3 bases are TGTGCCAGCTCAAACCTATACGAG. Translated: CASSNLYE. The whole CDR3 sequence is CASSNLYEQYF. The complete variable domain, with remaining parts taken from reference TRBV18 and TRBJ2-7, reads NAGVMQNPRHLVRRRGQEARLRCSPMKGHSHVYWYRQLPEEGLKFMVYLQKENIIDESGMPKERFSAEFPKEGPSILRIQQVVRGDSAAYFCASSNLYEQYFGPGTRLTVT.

About this clone: The CDR3 extends 3 residues past the end of the read, so its final part is completed from the germline J gene. The chain couples TRBV2 to TRBJ2-7, with TRBD2 as a possible D gene (5 bases). The CDR3 has 14 amino acids. CDR1 and CDR2 from the germline V gene are SNHLY and FYNNEI. V lost 2 bases to trimming and J lost 3 bases, with 11 bases between them. The CDR3 bases that were read are TGTGCCAGCAGTGAACTGCTAGACTACTACGAG. Translated: CASSELLDYYE. The full CDR3 reads CASSELLDYYEQYF.

By share, this clone ranks as medium-sized. Sequencing ends 3 residues short of the CDR3 end; the germline J gene provides the rest. The chain joins TRBV15 to TRBJ2-5; the D is unclear. The V gene lost 0 bases and the J gene lost 4 bases, with 6 bases spanning the gap. This CDR3 has 13 amino acids. Germline values: CDR1 LNHNV, CDR2 YYDKDF (reference sequence). Here the CDR3 reads CATSRDLGETQYF. CDR3 DNA (partial): TGTGCCACCAGCAGAGATCTAGGAGAGACC.

This clone was picked up many times. From the germline J gene comes the end of the CDR3, since the read stops 3 residues before it. The chain joins TRBV20-1 to TRBJ2-5, with 7 bases matching TRBD1. CDR3 size: 15 residues. J was trimmed by 4 bases and V by 6 bases; bases with no gene match: 14. Germline CDR1 DFQATT, CDR2 SNEGSKA (reference sequence). The covered CDR3 bases are TGCAGTGCGACAAACAGGGGCCGGCAAGGAGAGACC. It codes for CSATNRGRQGET. The entire CDR3 sequence reads CSATNRGRQGETQYF.

This clone is categorized as medium-sized. The CDR3 end is not reached by the read, which stops 3 residues before it; the germline J gene fills it in. The chain employs TRBV5-1 and TRBJ2-1, with D tentatively TRBD1 or TRBD2 (5 bases each). Trimming shortened V by 4 bases and J by 3 bases, and 14 bases separated the two germline ends. CDR3 size: 15 residues. Looked up from germline, CDR1 is SGHRS and CDR2 is YFSETQ. The CDR3 bases that were read are TGCGCCAGCAGCCTGGGACGGCTAGACTACAATGAG. This translates into CASSLGRLDYNE. The complete CDR3 sequence is CASSLGRLDYNEQFF.